This T cell receptor beta chain was retrieved from a study of control samples from healthy donors and cancer patients (dated by TCRdb to 2019 to 2021). Via the germline V gene, CDR1 is SGHNT and CDR2 YENEEA. From its cysteine to its phenylalanine, the CDR3 spans 12 amino acids. Only the CDR3 DNA is retained, 36 bases long and in frame from the first base. V and J are truncated by 5 bases and 7 bases respectively, leaving an intervening sequence of 10 bases. Library preparation was by the immunoSEQ multiplex PCR assay. The source is immuneACCESS, and TCRdb retained only in-frame sequences with V and J called. Part of the clones is not carried over; for the studies checked, unresolved V genes explain less than half of this, and the remainder is unexplained. The sample contains over 90,000 clones, approximately 90% of them found a single time. The ten most abundant clones make up about 2.5% of the sample.

On this clone: Its antigen is currently not known. Base-call qualities are not available, and no considerably larger clone is one nucleotide away.

The rearrangement combines TRBV11-3 with TRBJ2-3; a tentative D match to TRBD2 spans 5 bases. Material for sequencing was blood. This TCR derives from a woman under 30 in good health. The CDR3 region has the sequence CASSRGKHTQYF. The bases read TGTGCCAGCAGCCGAGGGAAGCATACGCAGTATTTT.